This TCR beta chain is drawn from a study of shared clonotypes between healthy human individuals. Across the study: Two women and a few men aged 18 to 49 served as donors. Study-wide findings and caveats: Naive subsets tended to show greater estimated richness than memory subsets. Apart from blood, nothing was sampled; tissue repertoires likely differ.

Data came from immunoSEQ multiplex PCR; TCRdb stores just in-frame clones and leaves some out. The sample shows around 2.5 million clones, roughly 93% of them seen only once. Comments on this clone: What it binds is not known.

The germline V gene has CDR1 DFQATT and CDR2 SNEGSKA (reference sequence). V lost 5 bases, J lost 4 bases, and 8 bases lay in between. This CDR3 is built from 11 residues. The receptor comes from a young man in good health. Some clones in this sample may be carry-over from other donors' samples. This chain connects TRBV20-1 to TRBJ1-2; unclear D gene. The sequenced material came from naive CD4+ T cells from PBMCs. Subset in this sample: CD45RA+ positively selected. CDR3 bases: TGCAGTGCTGGATGGCTCTATGGCTACACCTTC. Its protein is CSAGWLYGYTF.